This passage covers 19 T cell receptor beta chains from one sample sequenced in a study of T-cell reconstitution after alpha-beta-depleted transplantation in children. Unique molecular identifiers were used to barcode this TCRbeta library. MiXCR, applied by TCRdb to the PCR reads, yields one record per CDR3 protein. This sample has around 490,000 distinct CDR3 sequences, with about an eighth found just once. Here the sequenced sample was PBMCs, mostly from graft donor cells, taken 180 days after TCRalphabeta/CD19-depleted stem cell transplant. The receptors stem from a female patient aged 2 to 10 who had a stem cell transplant for aplastic anemia, so the T cells may come from the graft donor.

This chain joins TRBV15 and TRBJ2-6, with a possible D match to TRBD1 (6 bases). Germline assignment: CDR1 LNHNV and CDR2 YYDKDF (reference sequence). V was clipped by 2 bases and J by 2 bases, with 7 bases between them. The CDR3 has 15 residues. This chain's CDR3 is CATSRQGTGANVLTF. CDR3 bases: TGTGCCACCAGCAGACAGGGGACTGGGGCCAACGTCCTGACTTTC.

This clonotype was counted only a few times. CDR3 loop: CASSHGTGSYNEQFF. CDR3 coding DNA: TGTGCCAGCAGTCACGGGACAGGTAGCTACAATGAGCAGTTCTTC. This chain links TRBV14 with TRBJ2-1, with 8 bases that match TRBD1. CDR3 length: 15 residues. V gave up 6 bases and J gave up 3 bases; unmatched junction bases: 7. Germline V gene data show CDR1 as SGHDN and CDR2 as FVKESK.

The chain couples TRBV4-2 to TRBJ2-1, with D perhaps TRBD1 (5 bases). The germline V gene encodes CDR1 LGHNA and CDR2 YNFKEQ. CDR3 size: 13 residues. Trimming stripped 3 bases from V and 8 bases from J, with 11 bases between. This CDR3 reads CASSQPLGDEQFF. The CDR3 coding sequence is TGTGCCAGCAGCCAGCCTCTAGGGGATGAGCAGTTCTTC.

The rearrangement uses TRBV29-1 and TRBJ2-7; TRBD2 matches 8 bases. This CDR3 spans 13 amino acids. Germline CDR1 SQVTM, CDR2 ANQGSEA. V lost 2 bases to trimming and J lost 2 bases; unmatched junction nucleotides: 2. In DNA form, the CDR3 reads TGCAGCGTTGAATTAGCGGGGCCCTACGAGCAGTACTTC. It yields the protein CSVELAGPYEQYF.

This clonotype was found a few times. The chain employs TRBV5-1 and TRBJ2-4; 9 bases are shared with TRBD1. Unmatched junction bases numbered 10, after V lost 0 bases and J lost 3 bases. This CDR3 has 18 residues. CDR1 SGHRS and CDR2 YFSETQ come from the germline V gene. This CDR3 reads CASSLGDREYKDKNIQYF. DNA for the CDR3: TGCGCCAGCAGCTTGGGGGACAGGGAATATAAGGACAAAAACATTCAGTACTTC.

There are a few counts of this clonotype. The chain joins TRBV30 to TRBJ2-7, with D maybe TRBD2 (6 bases). The V gene's germline CDR1 is GTSNPN and CDR2 SVGIG (reference sequence). Deletions cut 3 bases from V and 2 bases from J, with 14 bases between. This CDR3 contains 14 residues. The CDR3 DNA follows: TGTGCCTGGAGCCTTAAGCGGGTAGCCTACGAGCAGTACGTC. Translated, it gives CAWSLKRVAYEQYV.

The chain has TRBV27 and TRBJ1-2; 12 nucleotides match TRBD1. The CDR3 totals 17 residues. CDR1 is MNHEY and CDR2 is SMNVEV in the germline V gene (reference sequence). J gave up 4 bases and V 4 bases, and 10 bases lay outside the gene matches. The CDR3 bases are TGTGCCAGCAGTTCGAATATGGGACAGGGGGCTGGCTATGGCTACACCTTC. Its protein product is CASSSNMGQGAGYGYTF.

The V and J genes are TRBV27 and TRBJ2-3, with 9 bases identical to TRBD2. From germline, CDR1 is MNHEY and CDR2 SMNVEV (reference sequence). With 6 bases clipped from V and 7 bases from J, the junction kept 17 bases outside the gene matches. This CDR3 contains 17 residues. The CDR3, as DNA: TGTGCCAGCAGACACAGCCTCATAGGCGGGAGGGCGAATACGCAGTATTTT. Translation gives CASRHSLIGGRANTQYF.

This clonotype was detected a few times. V usage is TRBV15 and J usage is TRBJ1-5, with TRBD1 identical over 8 bases. Germline V gives CDR1 LNHNV, CDR2 YYDKDF (reference sequence). Trimming cost V 0 bases and J 1 base; bases outside gene matches: 5. This CDR3 region has 17 residues. The chain's CDR3 is CATSRDARTGSNQPQHF. The CDR3 DNA reads as TGTGCCACCAGCAGAGATGCGAGGACAGGGAGCAATCAGCCCCAGCATTTT.

In this sample, this clonotype turned up many times. J is TRBJ1-4 and V is TRBV18; the D gene is possibly TRBD1 (5 bases). The length of the CDR3 is 13 residues. Trimming left V 3 bases short and J 8 bases short, with 10 bases between. Germline V CDR1 and CDR2: KGHSH, LQKENI. This CDR3 reads CASSPGRGEKLFF. In DNA form, the CDR3 reads TGTGCCAGCTCACCTGGAAGGGGCGAAAAACTGTTTTTT.

This clonotype was counted only a few times. The chain combines TRBV6-5 with TRBJ2-1, with TRBD2 as a possible D gene (5 bases). This CDR3 spans 15 amino acids. Between the trimmed V and J ends, which lost 3 bases and 0 bases, there was a span of 9 bases. Germline V CDR1 and CDR2: MNHEY, SVGAGI. CDR3 bases: TGTGCCAGCAGTTATAGGCGGGTCTCCTACAATGAGCAGTTCTTC. It encodes CASSYRRVSYNEQFF.

This clonotype was observed a few times. CDR3 loop: CASSSLLAGGYNEQFF. CDR3 DNA: TGCGCCAGCAGCTCTCTCCTAGCGGGAGGGTACAATGAGCAGTTCTTC. The chain uses TRBV5-1 and TRBJ2-1; 12 nucleotides line up with TRBD2. Germline V gene data show CDR1 as SGHRS and CDR2 as YFSETQ. The length of the CDR3 is 16 residues. Germline trimming cut 3 bases from V and 4 bases from J; bases unmatched to any gene: 5.

This clonotype has only a few counts. This chain uses TRBV2 with TRBJ1-1; perhaps TRBD1 as D (6 bases). Trimming took 2 bases from V and 1 from J, leaving 8 bases between them. The germline gives CDR1 SNHLY, CDR2 FYNNEI. The CDR3 is 14 residues long. The CDR3 region is CASSERTANTEAFF. As DNA, the CDR3 is TGTGCCAGCAGTGAACGGACAGCGAACACTGAAGCTTTCTTT.

This chain connects TRBV6-1 to TRBJ2-1; 9 nucleotides line up with TRBD1. J lost 8 bases, V lost 6 bases, and 5 bases had no gene match. Germline CDR1 and CDR2: MNHNS and SASEGT. The CDR3 length is 13 residues. The CDR3 bases are TGTGCCAGCAGGGGGACAGGGTACGATGAGCAGTTCTTC. Its protein product is CASRGTGYDEQFF.

The chain employs TRBV7-2 and TRBJ1-6; 8 bases line up with TRBD1. V was clipped by 2 bases and J by 10 bases; unmatched bases: 4. CDR3 size: 14 residues. Germline CDR1 and CDR2: SGHTA and FQGNSA. The CDR3 DNA reads TGTGCCAGCAGCTTAAACAGGGGGGAATCACCCCTCCACTTT. As protein: CASSLNRGESPLHF.

The genes are TRBV7-2 and TRBJ2-1; D is ambiguous. This CDR3 spans 16 amino acids. V lost 1 base to trimming and J lost 9 bases, with 19 bases between them. Per germline, CDR1 SGHTA and CDR2 FQGNSA. CDR3 DNA sequence: TGTGCCAGCAGCTTAGGCGGTAAAAGTAAGGTTACTGAGCAGTTCTTC. Translation gives CASSLGGKSKVTEQFF.

A word on this clonotype: Just one base apart from a much larger clone, this may be a read error. This sequence joins TRBV10-3 and TRBJ2-7; 7 bases are a match to TRBD2. The germline CDR1 and CDR2 sequences are ENHRY and SYGVKD. The CDR3 is 14 residues long. This CDR3 is CVISVWRGSYEQYF. CDR3 sequence (DNA): TGTGTCATCAGTGTGTGGCGGGGGTCCTACGAGCAGTACTTC.

This clonotype appeared many times. This chain connects TRBV20-1 to TRBJ2-7; 8 nucleotides align to TRBD1. V lost 6 bases and J lost 3; bases outside the gene matches: 10. Germline V gene sequence: CDR1 DFQATT, CDR2 SNEGSKA (reference sequence). This CDR3 comprises 14 residues. The CDR3 spells CSAEGGTGGYEQYF. The CDR3 coding sequence is TGCAGTGCCGAGGGCGGTACAGGGGGCTACGAGCAGTACTTC.

The rearrangement links TRBV29-1 to TRBJ2-1; no clear D gene. The ends were cut back, 1 base at V and 3 bases at J, with 10 bases in the middle. CDR1 and CDR2 from the germline V gene are SQVTM and ANQGSEA. This CDR3 is 14 amino acids long. CDR3 bases: TGCAGCGTTGAAGGGCCGACCGGCTACAATGAGCAGTTCTTC. It codes for CSVEGPTGYNEQFF.